The rows below give T cell receptor beta chains drawn from one sample of a study of T cells after yellow fever vaccination. TCRdb processed the 5' RACE reads anew with MiXCR; each CDR3 protein has one entry. The sample comprises a few hundred thousand distinct CDR3 sequences, roughly a sixth of which are singletons, and about 18% rests with the top ten. The sequencing here drew on PBMCs, taken about 5 days after the first yellow fever vaccination. The receptors stem from a man between 18 and 35 years old who received the YFV17D yellow fever vaccine. CDR3s include the opening cysteine and the closing phenylalanine or tryptophan. The order of the fields is clone size, D gene, CDR3 length, J gene, V gene, CDR3 protein, CDR3 DNA. The D gene is left open where the match is weak. Clone size is not always given. Where it is, it says once, few, many or a class for expanded clones.

abundance: NA; d_gene: NA; len: 14; j_gene: TRBJ2-7; v_gene: TRBV7-9; CDR3aa: CASRLDQSSYEQYF; CDR3nt: TGTGCCAGCAGGTTGGACCAGAGCTCCTACGAGCAGTACTTC
abundance: many; d_gene: NA; len: 15; j_gene: TRBJ2-2; v_gene: TRBV5-1; CDR3aa: CASSLGTTNTGELFF; CDR3nt: TGCGCCAGCAGCTTGGGGACAACGAACACCGGGGAGCTGTTTTTT
abundance: NA; d_gene: NA; len: 14; j_gene: TRBJ1-1; v_gene: TRBV4-1; CDR3aa: CASSQVWQGTEAFF; CDR3nt: TGCGCCAGCAGCCAAGTATGGCAGGGCACTGAAGCTTTCTTT
abundance: NA; d_gene: TRBD1; len: 14; j_gene: TRBJ1-5; v_gene: TRBV18; CDR3aa: CASSPSGGLQPQHF; CDR3nt: TGTGCCAGCTCACCCTCAGGGGGATTACAGCCCCAGCATTTT
abundance: few; d_gene: NA; len: 11; j_gene: TRBJ2-3; v_gene: TRBV6-2/TRBV6-3; CDR3aa: CASSNTGTQYF; CDR3nt: TGTGCCAGCAGTAATACAGGGACGCAGTATTTT
abundance: few; d_gene: NA; len: 16; j_gene: TRBJ2-2; v_gene: TRBV24-1; CDR3aa: CATSDLGIPGTGELFF; CDR3nt: TGTGCCACCAGTGATTTGGGGATCCCAGGGACCGGGGAGCTGTTTTTT
abundance: NA; d_gene: TRBD2; len: 15; j_gene: TRBJ2-7; v_gene: TRBV11-2; CDR3aa: CASSLLAGGMYEQYF; CDR3nt: TGTGCCAGCAGCTTACTTGCGGGGGGTATGTACGAGCAGTACTTC
abundance: NA; d_gene: TRBD1; len: 17; j_gene: TRBJ1-1; v_gene: TRBV20-1; CDR3aa: CSARGQDPGQENTEAFF; CDR3nt: TGCAGTGCTAGAGGACAAGACCCCGGACAGGAGAACACTGAAGCTTTCTTT
abundance: few; d_gene: TRBD1; len: 13; j_gene: TRBJ2-2; v_gene: TRBV20-1; CDR3aa: CSAGDRSTGELFF; CDR3nt: TGCAGTGCTGGGGACAGATCCACCGGGGAGCTGTTTTTT
abundance: NA; d_gene: NA; len: 15; j_gene: TRBJ1-5; v_gene: TRBV19; CDR3aa: CASSSSAASNQPQHF; CDR3nt: TGTGCCAGTAGTAGTTCAGCGGCTAGCAATCAGCCCCAGCATTTT
abundance: few; d_gene: NA; len: 15; j_gene: TRBJ1-4; v_gene: TRBV7-9; CDR3aa: CASSLGTGFSEKLFF; CDR3nt: TGTGCCAGCAGCTTAGGAACAGGGTTCTCTGAAAAACTGTTTTTT
abundance: few; d_gene: NA; len: 16; j_gene: TRBJ2-4; v_gene: TRBV15; CDR3aa: CATSRDNPGAKNIQYF; CDR3nt: TGTGCCACCAGCAGAGATAACCCGGGGGCCAAAAACATTCAGTACTTC
abundance: many; d_gene: NA; len: 13; j_gene: TRBJ2-4; v_gene: TRBV7-2; CDR3aa: CASSLSRDDIQYF; CDR3nt: TGTGCCAGCAGCTTATCAAGGGATGACATTCAGTACTTC
abundance: NA; d_gene: TRBD1; len: 14; j_gene: TRBJ1-5; v_gene: TRBV27; CDR3aa: CASRSGQANQPQHF; CDR3nt: TGTGCCAGCAGATCCGGACAGGCCAATCAGCCCCAGCATTTT
abundance: few; d_gene: NA; len: 15; j_gene: TRBJ1-2; v_gene: TRBV7-9; CDR3aa: CASSSSPGGDYGYTF; CDR3nt: TGTGCCAGCAGCTCCTCCCCCGGAGGTGACTATGGCTACACCTTC
abundance: NA; d_gene: TRBD2; len: 15; j_gene: TRBJ2-7; v_gene: TRBV14; CDR3aa: CASSSLPGLGREQYF; CDR3nt: TGTGCCAGCAGCTCGCTGCCGGGACTAGGAAGGGAGCAGTACTTC
abundance: many; d_gene: NA; len: 13; j_gene: TRBJ1-1; v_gene: TRBV14; CDR3aa: CASTRGSGTEAFF; CDR3nt: TGTGCCAGCACCAGAGGGAGCGGGACTGAAGCTTTCTTT
abundance: few; d_gene: NA; len: 17; j_gene: TRBJ2-6; v_gene: TRBV9; CDR3aa: CASSVEPTDAGANVLTF; CDR3nt: TGTGCCAGCAGCGTAGAACCAACAGACGCTGGGGCCAACGTCCTGACTTTC
abundance: few; d_gene: NA; len: 14; j_gene: TRBJ1-1; v_gene: TRBV12-3/TRBV12-4; CDR3aa: CASRTGGPGTEAFF; CDR3nt: TGTGCCAGCAGAACAGGAGGGCCTGGCACTGAAGCTTTCTTT
abundance: NA; d_gene: NA; len: 16; j_gene: TRBJ2-3; v_gene: TRBV9; CDR3aa: CASSVGVIDDGDTQYF; CDR3nt: TGTGCCAGCAGCGTAGGAGTGATAGACGATGGAGATACGCAGTATTTT
abundance: few; d_gene: TRBD1; len: 15; j_gene: TRBJ1-2; v_gene: TRBV12-3/TRBV12-4; CDR3aa: CASSRMPGTGYGYTF; CDR3nt: TGTGCCAGCAGTCGAATGCCCGGGACAGGCTATGGCTACACCTTC
abundance: few; d_gene: NA; len: 15; j_gene: TRBJ1-1; v_gene: TRBV7-2; CDR3aa: CASSPVGGRATEAFF; CDR3nt: TGTGCCAGCAGCCCGGTCGGTGGTAGGGCCACTGAAGCTTTCTTT
abundance: few; d_gene: NA; len: 13; j_gene: TRBJ1-2; v_gene: TRBV7-9; CDR3aa: CASSRGRNLGYTF; CDR3nt: TGTGCCAGCAGCCGCGGTAGGAACCTCGGCTACACCTTC
abundance: few; d_gene: NA; len: 14; j_gene: TRBJ2-3; v_gene: TRBV25-1; CDR3aa: CASSEQHSTDTQYF; CDR3nt: TGTGCCAGCAGTGAACAACATAGCACAGATACGCAGTATTTT
abundance: few; d_gene: TRBD2; len: 15; j_gene: TRBJ2-3; v_gene: TRBV4-1; CDR3aa: CASRGIAGGTDTQYF; CDR3nt: TGCGCCAGCAGGGGGATAGCGGGGGGCACAGATACGCAGTATTTT
abundance: NA; d_gene: NA; len: 14; j_gene: TRBJ1-1; v_gene: TRBV5-1; CDR3aa: CASSFTGLAAEAFF; CDR3nt: TGCGCCAGCAGCTTCACAGGGTTGGCCGCTGAAGCTTTCTTT
abundance: few; d_gene: NA; len: 15; j_gene: TRBJ2-1; v_gene: TRBV7-9; CDR3aa: CASTIGRGPGNEQFF; CDR3nt: TGTGCCAGCACCATCGGGCGGGGGCCAGGCAATGAGCAGTTCTTC
abundance: few; d_gene: NA; len: 14; j_gene: TRBJ1-1; v_gene: TRBV4-1; CDR3aa: CASSPNRGNTEAFF; CDR3nt: TGCGCCAGCAGCCCGAATCGTGGGAACACTGAAGCTTTCTTT
abundance: few; d_gene: TRBD1; len: 15; j_gene: TRBJ1-6; v_gene: TRBV7-9; CDR3aa: CASSPLGQYNSPLHF; CDR3nt: TGTGCCAGCAGCCCCTTGGGACAGTATAATTCACCCCTCCACTTT
abundance: NA; d_gene: NA; len: 14; j_gene: TRBJ1-6; v_gene: TRBV6-5; CDR3aa: CASSYSSRDSPLHF; CDR3nt: TGTGCCAGCAGTTACTCGAGCCGGGATTCACCCCTCCACTTT
abundance: NA; d_gene: NA; len: 13; j_gene: TRBJ2-3; v_gene: TRBV24-1; CDR3aa: CATGGVSTDTQYF; CDR3nt: TGTGCCACCGGCGGGGTAAGCACAGATACGCAGTATTTT
abundance: many; d_gene: NA; len: 12; j_gene: TRBJ2-3; v_gene: TRBV29-1; CDR3aa: CSLRGVRDTQYF; CDR3nt: TGCAGCCTTAGGGGGGTGAGGGATACGCAGTATTTT
abundance: NA; d_gene: NA; len: 15; j_gene: TRBJ2-5; v_gene: TRBV20-1; CDR3aa: CSARGAGTGQETQYF; CDR3nt: TGCAGTGCCAGGGGGGCAGGGACGGGCCAAGAGACCCAGTACTTC
abundance: few; d_gene: NA; len: 16; j_gene: TRBJ2-5; v_gene: TRBV7-6; CDR3aa: CASSLVITGKGETQYF; CDR3nt: TGTGCCAGCAGCTTAGTAATAACAGGAAAAGGGGAGACCCAGTACTTC
abundance: NA; d_gene: TRBD1; len: 15; j_gene: TRBJ1-3; v_gene: TRBV27; CDR3aa: CASKGQGRAGNTIYF; CDR3nt: TGTGCCAGCAAAGGACAGGGGCGGGCTGGAAACACCATATATTTT
abundance: few; d_gene: NA; len: 17; j_gene: TRBJ2-5; v_gene: TRBV5-1; CDR3aa: CASSRSQGRGRQETQYF; CDR3nt: TGCGCCAGCAGCCGATCACAAGGCCGGGGCCGACAAGAGACCCAGTACTTC
abundance: NA; d_gene: TRBD2; len: 16; j_gene: TRBJ2-2; v_gene: TRBV5-4; CDR3aa: CASSSQAGGLSGELFF; CDR3nt: TGTGCCAGCAGCTCTCAAGCGGGGGGGCTTTCCGGGGAGCTGTTTTTT
abundance: few; d_gene: NA; len: 14; j_gene: TRBJ2-2; v_gene: TRBV7-9; CDR3aa: CASSLGPGARQLFF; CDR3nt: TGTGCCAGCAGCTTAGGTCCGGGGGCTCGGCAGCTGTTTTTT
abundance: few; d_gene: NA; len: 13; j_gene: TRBJ2-1; v_gene: TRBV10-3; CDR3aa: CAISEGQYNEQFF; CDR3nt: TGTGCCATCAGTGAAGGGCAGTACAATGAGCAGTTCTTC
abundance: few; d_gene: NA; len: 15; j_gene: TRBJ2-1; v_gene: TRBV5-4; CDR3aa: CASSLAVRVSYEQFF; CDR3nt: TGTGCCAGCAGCTTGGCAGTTCGGGTGAGCTATGAGCAGTTCTTC
abundance: NA; d_gene: NA; len: 15; j_gene: TRBJ1-5; v_gene: TRBV5-6; CDR3aa: CASSFGAGSNQPQHF; CDR3nt: TGTGCCAGCAGCTTCGGGGCAGGGAGCAATCAGCCCCAGCATTTT
abundance: NA; d_gene: NA; len: 12; j_gene: TRBJ1-2; v_gene: TRBV25-1; CDR3aa: CATQGTGSGYTF; CDR3nt: TGTGCCACCCAAGGGACCGGGAGTGGCTACACCTTC
abundance: few; d_gene: TRBD1; len: 17; j_gene: TRBJ1-1; v_gene: TRBV18; CDR3aa: CASSPFTVLQGGSEAFF; CDR3nt: TGTGCCAGCTCACCATTTACAGTGTTGCAGGGGGGATCTGAAGCTTTCTTT
abundance: few; d_gene: TRBD1; len: 14; j_gene: TRBJ1-2; v_gene: TRBV7-2; CDR3aa: CASSFDRGIYGYTF; CDR3nt: TGTGCCAGCAGCTTCGACAGGGGAATCTATGGCTACACCTTC
abundance: NA; d_gene: TRBD1; len: 14; j_gene: TRBJ1-6; v_gene: TRBV12-3/TRBV12-4; CDR3aa: CASRVTGGYSPLHF; CDR3nt: TGTGCCAGCAGAGTTACAGGGGGCTATTCACCCCTCCACTTT
abundance: few; d_gene: TRBD1; len: 14; j_gene: TRBJ1-5; v_gene: TRBV6-1; CDR3aa: CASRRTGGNQPQHF; CDR3nt: TGTGCCAGCAGGAGGACAGGGGGCAATCAGCCCCAGCATTTT
abundance: NA; d_gene: TRBD1; len: 17; j_gene: TRBJ2-7; v_gene: TRBV3-1; CDR3aa: CASSSEEILTGYHEQYF; CDR3nt: TGTGCCAGCAGCTCAGAGGAGATATTGACAGGGTACCACGAGCAGTACTTC
abundance: NA; d_gene: TRBD2; len: 16; j_gene: TRBJ2-2; v_gene: TRBV4-3; CDR3aa: CASSQLLAGATGELFF; CDR3nt: TGCGCCAGCAGCCAACTGCTAGCGGGGGCCACCGGGGAGCTGTTTTTT
abundance: NA; d_gene: NA; len: 15; j_gene: TRBJ1-4; v_gene: TRBV7-9; CDR3aa: CASSPEYVGNEKLFF; CDR3nt: TGTGCCAGCAGCCCCGAGTATGTCGGTAATGAAAAACTGTTTTTT
abundance: NA; d_gene: NA; len: 16; j_gene: TRBJ2-3; v_gene: TRBV20-1; CDR3aa: CSARDLGSPSADTQYF; CDR3nt: TGCAGTGCTAGAGATCTGGGGTCTCCCTCGGCAGATACGCAGTATTTT
abundance: few; d_gene: NA; len: 13; j_gene: TRBJ2-6; v_gene: TRBV13; CDR3aa: CASSRSGANVLTF; CDR3nt: TGTGCCAGCAGCCGATCCGGGGCCAACGTCCTGACTTTC
abundance: many; d_gene: NA; len: 13; j_gene: TRBJ2-5; v_gene: TRBV14; CDR3aa: CASSRGLQETQYF; CDR3nt: TGTGCCAGCAGCCGTGGGCTCCAAGAGACCCAGTACTTC
abundance: NA; d_gene: TRBD2; len: 16; j_gene: TRBJ2-1; v_gene: TRBV6-1; CDR3aa: CASSVRAGGASDEQFF; CDR3nt: TGTGCCAGCAGTGTCCGAGCGGGGGGGGCCAGCGATGAGCAGTTCTTC
abundance: few; d_gene: TRBD1; len: 13; j_gene: TRBJ2-1; v_gene: TRBV7-6; CDR3aa: CASSLTGGYEQFF; CDR3nt: TGTGCCAGCAGCCTAACAGGGGGCTATGAGCAGTTCTTC